This T cell receptor beta chain came from a study of shared clonotypes between healthy human individuals. Repertoires were generated with immunoSEQ multiplex PCR, while TCRdb's copy carries only in-frame clones and drops some. The data show 800,000 to 950,000 clones, 95% to 97% seen once. The naive CD8 fraction comprised CD45RO-negative cells positively selected for CCR7 and excluded terminally differentiated effector memory CD45RA+ cells. All donors were healthy HIV-negative adults lacking recent acute infections or vaccinations. CDR1 and CDR2 from the germline V gene are SQVTM and ANQGSEA. Trimming left V 1 base short and J 0 bases short, with 16 bases between. The CDR3 consists of 17 residues.

The sequenced sample was naive CD8+ T cells sorted from blood. This TCR was sampled from a man younger than 40 in good health. The rearrangement links TRBV29-1 to TRBJ2-1; D not certain. CDR3 sequence reads: CSVEVIDPKSSYNEQFF. The CDR3 nucleotides read TGCAGCGTTGAAGTCATAGACCCAAAGAGCTCCTACAATGAGCAGTTCTTC.